These 2 T cell receptor beta chains came from one sample sequenced in a study of CD8+CD57+ T cells in acquired aplastic anemia. CDR3 and TCR beta VDJ profiling relied on a genomic DNA template. In TCRdb, the reads were re-called with MiXCR into one record per CDR3 protein. In the table there are 150,000 to 200,000 distinct CDR3 sequences, 40% to 55% of which are singletons. Source material: sorted CD4+, CD8+, or CD8+CD57+ T cells (not recorded which) from PBMCs. The receptors shown here come from a human donor in good health.

This clonotype occurred many times. This sequence joins TRBV4-3 and TRBJ1-2; 7 positions agree with TRBD1. The germline gives CDR1 LGHNA, CDR2 YSLEER. The CDR3 is made up of 15 amino acids. The trim removed 1 base at V and 6 bases at J, leaving 8 bases unmatched. Written as DNA, the CDR3 is TGCGCCAGCAGCCAAGCCCCCTCGACAGGGCATGGCTACACCTTC. Translation gives CASSQAPSTGHGYTF.

The rearrangement uses TRBV20-1 and TRBJ2-7; no definite D call. The V end lost 8 bases, the J end lost 3 bases, and 8 bases lay between the germline ends. Germline V gives CDR1 DFQATT, CDR2 SNEGSKA (reference sequence). The CDR3 sequence is 10 residues long. The CDR3 DNA sequence: TGCAGTAATAACCACTACGAGCAGTACTTC. Protein: CSNNHYEQYF.